This is a list of T cell receptor beta chains from one sample in a study of identical twins. TCRdb fed the 5' RACE reads into MiXCR, producing one record per CDR3 protein. The table includes about 700,000 distinct CDR3 sequences, about 9.4% detected once. This sample also belongs to another study, concerning yellow fever vaccine responses in identical twins.

The sample comprised PBMCs. The receptors were sampled from a woman aged 18-30 years in good health. The CDR3 runs from the conserved cysteine through the conserved F or W. The D gene is left open where the match is weak. The size field is filled for only some rows; it gives once, few, many or a size class.

CDR3	DNA	size	J	V	D
CATSDEGVGTDTQYF	TGTGCCACCAGTGATGAGGGGGTAGGCACAGATACGCAGTATTTT	.	TRBJ2-3	TRBV24-1	.
CASTVYRGSETQYF	TGTGCCAGCACGGTTTACAGGGGGAGTGAGACCCAGTACTTC	.	TRBJ2-5	TRBV2	TRBD1
CALSPGTSGLLRGTDTQYF	TGTGCCCTCAGCCCTGGGACTAGCGGGCTACTGCGGGGCACAGATACGCAGTATTTT	few	TRBJ2-3	TRBV12-3/TRBV12-4	TRBD2
CASSSVGTAPNIQYF	TGTGCCAGCAGTTCGGTCGGGACAGCTCCAAACATTCAGTACTTC	few	TRBJ2-4	TRBV12-3/TRBV12-4	TRBD1
CASTSVSLTYEQYF	TGTGCCAGCACCTCGGTGTCGCTCACCTACGAGCAGTACTTC	.	TRBJ2-7	TRBV28	.
CASSAPGTGTYEQYF	TGTGCCAGCAGTGCACCCGGGACGGGAACCTACGAGCAGTACTTC	few	TRBJ2-7	TRBV27	.
CASSLQPTGVNEQYF	TGTGCCAGCAGTTTGCAACCTACAGGGGTCAACGAGCAGTACTTC	few	TRBJ2-7	TRBV28	TRBD1
CASSSVFQETQYF	TGTGCCAGCAGTTCGGTGTTCCAAGAGACCCAGTACTTC	few	TRBJ2-5	TRBV27	.
CAISDLGAGETQYF	TGTGCCATCAGCGATTTAGGGGCAGGGGAGACCCAGTACTTC	few	TRBJ2-5	TRBV10-3	.
CATSSWEDLAGESETQYF	TGTGCCACCAGCAGTTGGGAGGACCTAGCGGGAGAGTCGGAGACCCAGTACTTC	few	TRBJ2-5	TRBV15	TRBD2
CASRNRRANTEAFF	TGTGCCAGCAGAAATCGCAGGGCTAACACTGAAGCTTTCTTT	few	TRBJ1-1	TRBV6-1	.
CASSLEAKVLSYSYNEQFF	TGTGCCAGCAGCTTGGAAGCGAAGGTTCTCAGTTACTCCTACAATGAGCAGTTCTTC	few	TRBJ2-1	TRBV11-2	.
CASSSLTGGFHGYTF	TGTGCCAGCAGCTCGCTGACAGGGGGCTTCCATGGCTACACCTTC	.	TRBJ1-2	TRBV7-9	TRBD1
CASSFQQGPAQETQYF	TGTGCCAGCAGCTTCCAACAAGGCCCTGCCCAAGAGACCCAGTACTTC	.	TRBJ2-5	TRBV7-9	.
CASSQGSGLGEEQYF	TGCGCCAGCAGCCAAGGTAGCGGGTTAGGGGAGGAGCAGTACTTC	many	TRBJ2-7	TRBV4-3	TRBD2
CASSLTSGGMTQYF	TGCGCCAGCAGCTTGACTAGCGGGGGGATGACCCAGTACTTC	few	TRBJ2-5	TRBV5-1	TRBD2
CASSTGSPAPETQYF	TGTGCCAGCAGTACCGGCAGCCCGGCCCCAGAGACCCAGTACTTC	few	TRBJ2-5	TRBV2	.
CASSQDYHGELFF	TGTGCCAGCAGCCAAGATTACCACGGGGAGCTGTTTTTT	few	TRBJ2-2	TRBV3-1	.
CASNPGGRAGELFF	TGCGCCAGCAACCCGGGGGGCCGAGCCGGGGAGCTGTTTTTT	few	TRBJ2-2	TRBV5-1	.
CASSSKKAGSTYNEQFF	TGTGCCAGCAGCTCGAAGAAAGCGGGATCGACCTACAATGAGCAGTTCTTC	.	TRBJ2-1	TRBV7-9	TRBD2
CASSQVRSGAYNEQFF	TGTGCCAGCAGCCAAGTTCGCAGCGGGGCCTACAATGAGCAGTTCTTC	few	TRBJ2-1	TRBV4-2	TRBD2
CASSRGVSGSTSTDTQYF	TGTGCCAGCAGCCGGGGCGTTAGCGGGTCGACTAGCACAGATACGCAGTATTTT	few	TRBJ2-3	TRBV11-2	TRBD2
CASSRPGGALYGYTF	TGTGCCAGCAGCCGCCCGGGAGGGGCCCTCTATGGCTACACCTTC	.	TRBJ1-2	TRBV7-2	.
CASSLSGSHEQYF	TGTGCCAGCAGTTTGTCGGGCTCGCACGAGCAGTACTTC	many	TRBJ2-7	TRBV12-3/TRBV12-4	.
CSASRGENEQFF	TGCAGTGCTAGCAGGGGGGAGAATGAGCAGTTCTTC	.	TRBJ2-1	TRBV20-1	.
CSVQTGTGSNEQFF	TGCAGCGTCCAAACCGGGACAGGGTCCAATGAGCAGTTCTTC	.	TRBJ2-1	TRBV29-1	TRBD1
CATSTQIKETQYF	TGTGCCACCAGCACCCAGATAAAAGAGACCCAGTACTTC	few	TRBJ2-5	TRBV15	.
CSAINRGGHNEQFF	TGCAGTGCTATAAACAGGGGCGGTCACAATGAGCAGTTCTTC	many	TRBJ2-1	TRBV20-1	TRBD1
CASSLLGGGHDEQFF	TGTGCCAGCAGCTTACTCGGGGGGGGCCACGATGAGCAGTTCTTC	many	TRBJ2-1	TRBV7-3	TRBD2
CASSLEKGWNYGYTF	TGCGCCAGCAGCTTGGAAAAGGGGTGGAACTATGGCTACACCTTC	few	TRBJ1-2	TRBV5-1	.
CASSPSSGSTGELFF	TGCGCCAGCAGCCCATCTAGCGGGAGCACCGGGGAGCTGTTTTTT	many	TRBJ2-2	TRBV18	TRBD2
CASSLPLPGLAGVREQFF	TGTGCCAGCAGTCTACCCCTCCCGGGACTAGCGGGAGTACGAGAGCAGTTCTTC	.	TRBJ2-1	TRBV12-3/TRBV12-4	TRBD2
CASQRAGELFF	TGCGCCAGTCAGCGGGCCGGGGAGCTGTTTTTT	.	TRBJ2-2	TRBV5-1	.
CASRGVGGNQPQHF	TGTGCCAGCCGGGGCGTCGGGGGAAATCAGCCCCAGCATTTT	.	TRBJ1-5	TRBV12-3/TRBV12-4	.
CASSAGTLLQWGYTF	TGTGCCAGCAGCGCCGGGACACTTCTCCAATGGGGCTACACCTTC	few	TRBJ1-2	TRBV5-4	.
CAISGTGLAGEEREQYF	TGTGCCATCAGTGGAACGGGACTAGCGGGAGAAGAAAGGGAGCAGTACTTC	few	TRBJ2-7	TRBV10-3	TRBD2
CATSRGLDYEQYF	TGTGCCACCAGCAGAGGACTAGATTACGAGCAGTACTTC	.	TRBJ2-7	TRBV15	.
CSAFVQGADTQYF	TGCAGTGCTTTTGTACAGGGGGCAGATACGCAGTATTTT	many	TRBJ2-3	TRBV20-1	TRBD1
CATSDLVAGELFF	TGTGCCACCAGTGATTTGGTGGCCGGGGAGCTGTTTTTT	many	TRBJ2-2	TRBV24-1	.
CASSLDGKSSETQYF	TGTGCCAGCAGCTTAGATGGGAAGTCCTCAGAGACCCAGTACTTC	.	TRBJ2-5	TRBV7-2	.
CASSELASGIYNEQFF	TGTGCCAGCAGTGAATTGGCTAGCGGAATTTACAATGAGCAGTTCTTC	.	TRBJ2-1	TRBV25-1	TRBD2
CASSLDAAGDEQYF	TGTGCCAGCAGCTTAGACGCCGCGGGGGACGAGCAGTACTTC	.	TRBJ2-7	TRBV7-9	TRBD2
CASSPNYGRTEAFF	TGCGCCAGCAGCCCAAACTACGGGAGGACTGAAGCTTTCTTT	few	TRBJ1-1	TRBV5-1	.
CASSFWQAGVGNTIYF	TGTGCCAGCAGTTTCTGGCAAGCGGGCGTGGGAAACACCATATATTTT	few	TRBJ1-3	TRBV12-3/TRBV12-4	.
CASRQTSGSSYNEQFF	TGTGCCAGCAGACAAACTAGCGGGAGCTCCTACAATGAGCAGTTCTTC	many	TRBJ2-1	TRBV6-1	TRBD2
CAISSQGAITEAFF	TGTGCCATCAGTAGTCAGGGGGCAATCACTGAAGCTTTCTTT	few	TRBJ1-1	TRBV10-3	TRBD1
CASSARARGTDTQYF	TGTGCCAGCAGTGCACGAGCGAGGGGCACAGATACGCAGTATTTT	.	TRBJ2-3	TRBV25-1	.
CAISETTNTGELFF	TGTGCCATCAGTGAGACTACTAACACCGGGGAGCTGTTTTTT	.	TRBJ2-2	TRBV10-3	.
CASSVRGANVLTF	TGTGCCAGCTCGGTGAGGGGGGCCAACGTCCTGACTTTC	.	TRBJ2-6	TRBV28	.
CASRLAGPYGYTF	TGTGCCAGCAGGCTGGCGGGGCCTTATGGCTACACCTTC	few	TRBJ1-2	TRBV28	.